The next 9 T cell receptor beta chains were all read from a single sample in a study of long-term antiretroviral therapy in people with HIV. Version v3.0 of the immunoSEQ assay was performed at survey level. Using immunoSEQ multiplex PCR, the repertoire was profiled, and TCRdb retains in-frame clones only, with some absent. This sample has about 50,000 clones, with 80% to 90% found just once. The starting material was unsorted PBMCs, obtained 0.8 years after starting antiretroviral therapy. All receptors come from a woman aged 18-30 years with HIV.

The CDR3 DNA reads TGTGCCAGCAGTCCCACGACAGCTTCCTACGAGCAGTACTTC. Amino acid sequence: CASSPTTASYEQYF. This rearrangement joins TRBV27 to TRBJ2-7, with D possibly being TRBD1 (5 bases). The germline CDR1 and CDR2 sequences are MNHEY and SMNVEV (reference sequence). CDR3 length: 14 residues. The ends were cut back, 5 bases at V and 1 base at J, with 12 bases in the middle.

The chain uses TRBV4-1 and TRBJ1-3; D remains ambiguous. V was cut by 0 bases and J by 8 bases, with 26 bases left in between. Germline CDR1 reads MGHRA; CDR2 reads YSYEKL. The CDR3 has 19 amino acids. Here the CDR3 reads CASSQDSTSIGRSYDTIYF. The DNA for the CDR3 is TGCGCCAGCAGCCAAGACTCAACTTCTATAGGCCGATCTTATGACACCATATATTTT.

CDR3 protein: CASSKGEVNYGYTF. The CDR3 DNA sequence: TGTGCCAGCAGCAAAGGCGAGGTTAACTATGGCTACACCTTC. This sequence joins TRBV21-1 and TRBJ1-2. TRBV21-1 is classified as a pseudogene. This CDR3 spans 14 amino acids.

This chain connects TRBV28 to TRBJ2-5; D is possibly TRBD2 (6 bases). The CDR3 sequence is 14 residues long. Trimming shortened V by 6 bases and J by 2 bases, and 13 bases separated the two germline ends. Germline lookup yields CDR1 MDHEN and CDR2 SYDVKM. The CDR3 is CASSRGTGQETQYF. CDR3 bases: TGTGCCAGCAGCCGCGGGACGGGACAAGAGACCCAGTACTTC.

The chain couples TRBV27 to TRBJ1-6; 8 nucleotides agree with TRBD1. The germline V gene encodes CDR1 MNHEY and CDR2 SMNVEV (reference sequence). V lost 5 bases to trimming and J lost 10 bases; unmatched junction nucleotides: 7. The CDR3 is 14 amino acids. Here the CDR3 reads CASSPDRVGSPLHF. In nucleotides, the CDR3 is TGTGCCAGCAGTCCGGACAGGGTAGGCTCACCCCTCCACTTT.

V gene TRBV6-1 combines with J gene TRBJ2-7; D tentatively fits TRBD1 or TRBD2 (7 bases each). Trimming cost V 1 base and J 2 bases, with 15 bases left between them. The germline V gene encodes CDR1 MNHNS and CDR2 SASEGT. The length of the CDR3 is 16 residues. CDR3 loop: CASSEEGGGPPYEQYF. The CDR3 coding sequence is TGTGCCAGCAGTGAAGAGGGAGGGGGCCCACCCTACGAGCAGTACTTC.

The CDR3 reads CASSLSNGGANEQFF. CDR3 in DNA: TGTGCCAGCAGTTTATCGAATGGCGGAGCCAATGAGCAGTTCTTC. J is TRBJ2-1 and V is TRBV27; no reliable D call. This CDR3 is 15 amino acids long. CDR1 and CDR2 (germline): MNHEY, SMNVEV (reference sequence). The V end lost 0 bases, the J end lost 6 bases, and 12 bases lay between the germline ends.

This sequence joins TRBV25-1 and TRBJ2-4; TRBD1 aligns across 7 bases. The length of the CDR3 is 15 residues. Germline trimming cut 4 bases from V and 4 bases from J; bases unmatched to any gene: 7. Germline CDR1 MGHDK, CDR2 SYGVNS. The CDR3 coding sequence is TGTGCCAGCAGTGGGCTACCGGGACAGAAAAACATTCAGTACTTC. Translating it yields CASSGLPGQKNIQYF.

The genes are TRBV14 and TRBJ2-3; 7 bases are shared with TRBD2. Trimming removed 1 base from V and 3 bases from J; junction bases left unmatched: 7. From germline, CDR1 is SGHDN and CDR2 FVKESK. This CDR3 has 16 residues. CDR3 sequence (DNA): TGTGCCAGCAGCCAAGCCGATAGCGGGTATACAGATACGCAGTATTTT. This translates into CASSQADSGYTDTQYF.